The present entry profiles one T cell receptor beta chain with its context. V was pared by 0 bases and J by 3 bases, with 11 bases between. Per the germline V gene, CDR1 is SGHDN and CDR2 is FVKESK. The length of the CDR3 is 15 residues. A second PCR, run for about 7 to 12 cycles, used a sample-barcoded 5' primer plus a J-beta primer mix. A template-switch adaptor that had 12 random nucleotides put a tag on each cDNA molecule. MiXCR, applied by TCRdb to the 5' RACE reads, yields one record per CDR3 protein. The table shows about 780,000 distinct CDR3 sequences, with roughly 46% occurring only once. Around 9 milliliters of peripheral blood were drawn from each donor into EDTA-treated tubes. This entry is derived from a study of blood T cells in healthy people across ages.

This rearrangement joins TRBV14 to TRBJ1-2; D uncertain. The sample consisted of blood. The sequence came from a man older than 75 in good health. The CDR3 protein is CASSQDCLDHYGYTF. The DNA for the CDR3 is TGTGCCAGCAGCCAAGATTGCCTTGACCACTATGGCTACACCTTC.